A selection of T cell receptor beta chains follows, all from one sample in a study of T-cell memory formation after mild COVID-19. Each CDR3 protein is one row after TCRdb ran MiXCR on the 5' RACE reads. Here the sample spans around 80,000 distinct CDR3 sequences, 9.5% to 15% being singletons. The sample consisted of PBMCs or a T cell subset sorted from them (not recorded which). The receptor source for this set is a man aged 18 to 30 who had mild COVID-19 (a few samples of this study predate the infection). Cell type and time point are not known. CDR3s leave out the opening cysteine and the closing phenylalanine or tryptophan. Each record gives: J gene, V gene, CDR3 protein.

J gene: TRBJ2-1
V gene: TRBV5-1
CDR3 protein: ASSPRTGGYNEQF

J gene: TRBJ2-2
V gene: TRBV27
CDR3 protein: ASSRQGTGELF

J gene: TRBJ2-1
V gene: TRBV7-3
CDR3 protein: ASSVGLAGNNEQF

J gene: TRBJ2-3
V gene: TRBV7-9
CDR3 protein: ASSRVGILPDTQY

J gene: TRBJ2-1
V gene: TRBV5-5
CDR3 protein: ASSSLDSGTHEQF

J gene: TRBJ1-5
V gene: TRBV12-3/TRBV12-4
CDR3 protein: ASSYEGDQPQH

J gene: TRBJ1-1
V gene: TRBV6-1
CDR3 protein: ASSEALGPFSTEAF

J gene: TRBJ2-2
V gene: TRBV11-3
CDR3 protein: ASSPGTVSSNTGELF

J gene: TRBJ1-1
V gene: TRBV20-1
CDR3 protein: SARGGRRYHTEAF

J gene: TRBJ1-5
V gene: TRBV19
CDR3 protein: ASRPGVMSNQPQH

J gene: TRBJ2-1
V gene: TRBV28
CDR3 protein: ASSLTGGGYNEQF

J gene: TRBJ2-5
V gene: TRBV7-9
CDR3 protein: ASSFPNQETQY

J gene: TRBJ1-3
V gene: TRBV2
CDR3 protein: ASSGGQLSGNTIY

J gene: TRBJ2-3
V gene: TRBV6-1
CDR3 protein: ASSDGQAHTDTQY

J gene: TRBJ2-2
V gene: TRBV6-4
CDR3 protein: ASSGGNTGELF

J gene: TRBJ2-3
V gene: TRBV12-3/TRBV12-4
CDR3 protein: ASSEGLAGTTDTQY

J gene: TRBJ1-1
V gene: TRBV6-2/TRBV6-3
CDR3 protein: ASSPTLTEAF

J gene: TRBJ1-1
V gene: TRBV12-3/TRBV12-4
CDR3 protein: ASKDSEAF

J gene: TRBJ2-1
V gene: TRBV27
CDR3 protein: ASSFGRGGYNEQF

J gene: TRBJ2-7
V gene: TRBV7-8
CDR3 protein: ASSSRATSSYEQY

J gene: TRBJ2-1
V gene: TRBV7-9
CDR3 protein: ASRGQGDEQF

J gene: TRBJ2-7
V gene: TRBV7-9
CDR3 protein: ASSAEVDRVGLEQY

J gene: TRBJ2-7
V gene: TRBV6-5
CDR3 protein: ASTLMWGGEQY

J gene: TRBJ1-3
V gene: TRBV4-1
CDR3 protein: ASSPDRGSGNTIY

J gene: TRBJ2-1
V gene: TRBV9
CDR3 protein: ASGTPTGGPYNEQF

J gene: TRBJ2-3
V gene: TRBV7-2
CDR3 protein: ASSLVGPDTQY

J gene: TRBJ1-1
V gene: TRBV6-2/TRBV6-3
CDR3 protein: ASSYGARAF

J gene: TRBJ2-7
V gene: TRBV20-1
CDR3 protein: SAYPGQASHEQY